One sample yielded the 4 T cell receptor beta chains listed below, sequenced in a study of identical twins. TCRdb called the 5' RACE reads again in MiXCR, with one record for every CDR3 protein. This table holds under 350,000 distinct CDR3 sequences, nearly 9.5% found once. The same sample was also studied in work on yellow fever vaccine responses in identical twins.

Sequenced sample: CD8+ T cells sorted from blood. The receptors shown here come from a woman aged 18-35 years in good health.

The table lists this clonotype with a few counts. The CDR3 coding sequence is TGTGCCAGCAGCTTATCCAGGGAGGAGGGGGAGACCCAGTACTTC. It specifies CASSLSREEGETQYF. This rearrangement joins TRBV13 to TRBJ2-5; perhaps TRBD2 as D (6 bases). The CDR3 consists of 15 residues. Looked up from germline, CDR1 is PRHDT and CDR2 is FYEKMQ (reference sequence). Trimming cost V 2 bases and J 5 bases, with 15 bases left between them.

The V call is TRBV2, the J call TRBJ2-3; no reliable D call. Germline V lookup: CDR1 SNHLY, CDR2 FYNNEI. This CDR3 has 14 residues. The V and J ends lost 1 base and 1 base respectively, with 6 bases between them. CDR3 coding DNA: TGTGCCAGCAGTGAAGACATACGCACAGATACGCAGTATTTT. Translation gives CASSEDIRTDTQYF.

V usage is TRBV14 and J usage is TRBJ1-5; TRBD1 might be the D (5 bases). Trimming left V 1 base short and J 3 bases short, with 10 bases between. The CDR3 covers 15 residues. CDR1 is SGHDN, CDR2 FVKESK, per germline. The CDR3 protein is CASSQGEGHNQPQHF. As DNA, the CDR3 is TGTGCCAGCAGCCAAGGAGAGGGGCACAATCAGCCCCAGCATTTT.

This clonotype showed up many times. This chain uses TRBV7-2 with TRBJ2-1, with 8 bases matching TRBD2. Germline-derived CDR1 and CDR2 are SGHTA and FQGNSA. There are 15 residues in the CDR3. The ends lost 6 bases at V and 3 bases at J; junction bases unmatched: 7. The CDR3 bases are TGTGCCAGCAGGAAAGCGGGAGAGGTCTACAATGAGCAGTTCTTC. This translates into CASRKAGEVYNEQFF.